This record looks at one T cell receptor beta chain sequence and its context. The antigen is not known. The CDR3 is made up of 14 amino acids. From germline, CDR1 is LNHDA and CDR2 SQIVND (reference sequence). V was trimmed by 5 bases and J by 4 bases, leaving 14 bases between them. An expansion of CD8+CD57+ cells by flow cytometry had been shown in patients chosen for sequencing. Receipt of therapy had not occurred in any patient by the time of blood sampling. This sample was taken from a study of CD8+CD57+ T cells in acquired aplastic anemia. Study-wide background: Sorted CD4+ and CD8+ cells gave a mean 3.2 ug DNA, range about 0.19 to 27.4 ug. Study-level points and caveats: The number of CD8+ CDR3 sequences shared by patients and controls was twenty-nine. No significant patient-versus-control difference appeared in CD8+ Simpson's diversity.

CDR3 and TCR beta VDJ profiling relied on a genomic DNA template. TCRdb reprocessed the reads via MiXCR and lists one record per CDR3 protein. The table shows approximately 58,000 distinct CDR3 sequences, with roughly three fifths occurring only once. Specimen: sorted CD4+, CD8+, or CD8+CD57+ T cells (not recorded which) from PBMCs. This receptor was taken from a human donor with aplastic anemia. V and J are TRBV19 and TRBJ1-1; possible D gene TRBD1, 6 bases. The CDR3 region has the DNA TGTGCCAGTAGTCCAGGGGTCGTGAGCACTGAAGCTTTCTTT. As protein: CASSPGVVSTEAFF.